The 9 T cell receptor beta chains below come from one sample, sequenced in a study of blood T cell repertoires in COVID-19. Generated by immunoSEQ multiplex PCR, the TCRdb table keeps only in-frame clones and is missing some. The sample has about 290,000 clones, roughly 80% seen once. The sample taken for sequencing was peripheral blood. The source of these receptors is a woman in her 50s with active or convalescent COVID-19.

This chain connects TRBV18 to TRBJ2-7; D gene unclear. The CDR3 runs to 16 residues. Germline CDR1 reads KGHSH; CDR2 reads LQKENI. V gave up 1 base and J gave up 0 bases, with 13 bases separating them. CDR3 nucleotides: TGTGCCAGCTCACCACGTCCCTCATTCAGCTCCTACGAGCAGTACTTC. Encoded protein: CASSPRPSFSSYEQYF.

This clone was recorded a few times. This chain joins TRBV7-9 and TRBJ1-1; TRBD1 might be the D (6 bases). V lost 3 bases and J 0 bases, leaving 8 bases between the germline ends. Germline CDR1 and CDR2: SEHNR and FQNEAQ (reference sequence). The CDR3 has 14 amino acids. In DNA form, the CDR3 reads TGTGCCAGCAGCTTCCAGGGGTTGAACACTGAAGCTTTCTTT. It codes for CASSFQGLNTEAFF.

The V and J genes are TRBV7-9 and TRBJ2-3; 7 bases map to TRBD2. The ends lost 5 bases at V and 3 bases at J; junction bases unmatched: 8. The germline V gene encodes CDR1 SEHNR and CDR2 FQNEAQ (reference sequence). The CDR3 extends over 15 amino acids. CDR3 DNA sequence: TGTGCCAGCAGCATCAGACTAGCAGGAACAGATACGCAGTATTTT. Protein sequence: CASSIRLAGTDTQYF.

The V call is TRBV6-1, the J call TRBJ2-3; 9 nucleotides agree with TRBD1. Germline CDR1 and CDR2: MNHNS and SASEGT. V shed 4 bases and J 4 bases; nucleotides not matched to a gene: 9. This CDR3 is built from 16 residues. CDR3: CASSVSWDRDPDTQYF. CDR3 in DNA: TGTGCCAGCAGTGTCTCCTGGGACAGGGATCCAGATACGCAGTATTTT.

CDR3 sequence reads: CASSPEGAGSYNEQFF. CDR3 sequence (DNA): TGTGCCAGCAGCCCCGAGGGAGCGGGCTCCTACAATGAGCAGTTCTTC. The rearrangement uses TRBV11-3 and TRBJ2-1, with D maybe TRBD2 (6 bases). This CDR3 is built from 16 residues. Deletions cut 5 bases from V and 0 bases from J, with 14 bases between. Per germline, CDR1 SGHNT and CDR2 YENEEA. Based on the CDR3 plus reference TRBV11-3 and TRBJ2-1, the full variable domain is EAGVVQSPRYKIIEKKQPVAFWCNPISGHNTLYWYLQNLGQGPELLIRYENEEAVDDSQLPKDRFSAERLKGVDSTLKIQPAELGDSAVYLCASSPEGAGSYNEQFFGPGTRLTVL.

The chain uses TRBV2 and TRBJ1-4, with 8 bases lining up with TRBD1. Trimming at V came to 6 bases and at J to 8 bases, leaving 5 bases not matched to a gene. CDR1 and CDR2 (germline): SNHLY, FYNNEI. This CDR3 is 13 amino acids long. Written as DNA, the CDR3 is TGTGCCAGCAGACAGGGGGTGAGGGAAAAACTGTTTTTT. This translates into CASRQGVREKLFF.

The chain recombines TRBV7-3 with TRBJ2-3; D may be TRBD1 (6 bases). The CDR3 runs 16 residues. V was cut by 0 bases and J by 1 base, with 11 bases left in between. The germline gives CDR1 SGHTA, CDR2 FQGTGA. CDR3 nucleotides: TGTGCCAGCAGCTTAACTGGGGGCGGTGGCACAGATACGCAGTATTTT. Translation: CASSLTGGGGTDTQYF. The full variable domain, its missing parts supplied by reference TRBV7-3 and TRBJ2-3, is GAGVSQTPSNKVTEKGKYVELRCDPISGHTALYWYRQSLGQGPEFLIYFQGTGAADDSGLPNDRFFAVRPEGSVSTLKIQRTERGDSAVYLCASSLTGGGGTDTQYFGPGTRLTVL.

The chain couples TRBV18 to TRBJ2-6; D may be TRBD2 (5 bases). CDR3 size: 15 residues. Trimming pared 3 bases from V and 2 bases from J, leaving 8 bases between. The germline CDR1 and CDR2 sequences are KGHSH and LQKENI. The CDR3 DNA is TGTGCCAGCTCACCGAGGGAGCCTGGGGCCAACGTCCTGACTTTC. As protein: CASSPREPGANVLTF.

This chain connects TRBV19 to TRBJ1-3; no clear D. Germline assignment: CDR1 LNHDA and CDR2 SQIVND (reference sequence). The CDR3 length is 15 residues. Trimming removed 6 bases at V and 0 bases at J, with 12 bases between. The CDR3 protein is CASSIGLTSGNTIYF. The CDR3 region has the DNA TGTGCCAGTAGCATTGGACTGACCTCTGGAAACACCATATATTTT.